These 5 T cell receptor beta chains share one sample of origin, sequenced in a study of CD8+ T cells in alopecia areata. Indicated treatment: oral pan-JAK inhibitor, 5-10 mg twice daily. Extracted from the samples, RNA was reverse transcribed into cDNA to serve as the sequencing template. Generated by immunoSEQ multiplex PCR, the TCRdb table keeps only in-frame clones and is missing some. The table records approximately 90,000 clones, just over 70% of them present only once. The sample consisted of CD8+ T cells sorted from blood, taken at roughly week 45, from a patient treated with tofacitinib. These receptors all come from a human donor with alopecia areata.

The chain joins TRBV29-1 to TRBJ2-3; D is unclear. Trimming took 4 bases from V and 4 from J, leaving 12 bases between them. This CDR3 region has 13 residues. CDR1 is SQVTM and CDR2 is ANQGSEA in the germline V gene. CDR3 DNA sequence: TGCAGCGTTGGGTCTGGGCTAGCAGATACGCAGTATTTT. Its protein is CSVGSGLADTQYF.

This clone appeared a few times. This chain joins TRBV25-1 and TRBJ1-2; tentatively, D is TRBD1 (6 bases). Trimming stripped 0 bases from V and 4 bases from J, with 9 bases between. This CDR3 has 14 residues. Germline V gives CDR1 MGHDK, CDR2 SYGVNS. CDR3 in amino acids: CASSEYGTTYGYTF. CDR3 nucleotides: TGTGCCAGCAGTGAATACGGGACAACCTATGGCTACACCTTC.

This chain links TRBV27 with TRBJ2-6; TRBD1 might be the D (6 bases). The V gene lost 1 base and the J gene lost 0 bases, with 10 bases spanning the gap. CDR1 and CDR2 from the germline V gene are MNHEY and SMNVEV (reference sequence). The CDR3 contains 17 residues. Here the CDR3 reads CASSLWDTSSGANVLTF. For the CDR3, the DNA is TGTGCCAGCAGTTTATGGGACACAAGCTCTGGGGCCAACGTCCTGACTTTC.

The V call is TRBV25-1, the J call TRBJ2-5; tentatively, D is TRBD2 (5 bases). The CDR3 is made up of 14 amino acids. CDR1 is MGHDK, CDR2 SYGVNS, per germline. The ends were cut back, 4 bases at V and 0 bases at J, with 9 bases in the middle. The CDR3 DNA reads TGTGCCAGCAGTGGTATCGGGGACCAAGAGACCCAGTACTTC. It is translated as CASSGIGDQETQYF.

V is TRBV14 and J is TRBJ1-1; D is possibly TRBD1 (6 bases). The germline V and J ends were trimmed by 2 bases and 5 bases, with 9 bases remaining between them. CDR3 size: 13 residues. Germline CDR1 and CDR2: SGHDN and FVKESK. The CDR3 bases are TGTGCCAGCAGCCAATTCCAGGGGACTGAAGCTTTCTTT. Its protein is CASSQFQGTEAFF.